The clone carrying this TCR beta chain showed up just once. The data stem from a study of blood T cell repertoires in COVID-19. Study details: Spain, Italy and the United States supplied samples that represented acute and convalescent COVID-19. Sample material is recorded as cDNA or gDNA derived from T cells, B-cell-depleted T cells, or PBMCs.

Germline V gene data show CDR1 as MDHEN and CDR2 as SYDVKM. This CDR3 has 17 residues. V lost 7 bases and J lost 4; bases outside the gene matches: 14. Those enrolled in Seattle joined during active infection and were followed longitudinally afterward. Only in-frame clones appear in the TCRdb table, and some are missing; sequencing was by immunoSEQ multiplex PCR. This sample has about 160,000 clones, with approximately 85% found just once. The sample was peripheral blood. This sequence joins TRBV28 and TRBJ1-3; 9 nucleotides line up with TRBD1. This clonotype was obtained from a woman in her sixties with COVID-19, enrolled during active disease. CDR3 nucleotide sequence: TGTGCCAGCACCGCACCCCCCGGGACAGGGTGGGGAAACACCATATATTTT. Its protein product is CASTAPPGTGWGNTIYF.